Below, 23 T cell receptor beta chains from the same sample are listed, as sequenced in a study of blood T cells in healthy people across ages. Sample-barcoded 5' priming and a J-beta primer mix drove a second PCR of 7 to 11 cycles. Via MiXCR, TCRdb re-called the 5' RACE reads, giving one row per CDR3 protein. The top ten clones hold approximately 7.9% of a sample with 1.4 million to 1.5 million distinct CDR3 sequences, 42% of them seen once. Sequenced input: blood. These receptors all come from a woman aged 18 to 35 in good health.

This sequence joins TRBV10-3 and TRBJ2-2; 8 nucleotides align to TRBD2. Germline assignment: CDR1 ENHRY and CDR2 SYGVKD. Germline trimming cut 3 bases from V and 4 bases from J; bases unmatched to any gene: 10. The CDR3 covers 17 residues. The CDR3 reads CAISDPREGHGTGELFF. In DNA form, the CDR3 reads TGTGCCATCAGTGATCCACGGGAGGGCCACGGCACCGGGGAGCTGTTTTTT.

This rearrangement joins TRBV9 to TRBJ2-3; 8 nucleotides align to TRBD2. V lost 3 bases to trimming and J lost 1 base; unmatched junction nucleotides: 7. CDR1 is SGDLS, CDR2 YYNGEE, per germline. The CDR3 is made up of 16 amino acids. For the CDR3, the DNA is TGTGCCAGCAGCGCAAGGACTAGCCCACGCACAGATACGCAGTATTTT. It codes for CASSARTSPRTDTQYF.

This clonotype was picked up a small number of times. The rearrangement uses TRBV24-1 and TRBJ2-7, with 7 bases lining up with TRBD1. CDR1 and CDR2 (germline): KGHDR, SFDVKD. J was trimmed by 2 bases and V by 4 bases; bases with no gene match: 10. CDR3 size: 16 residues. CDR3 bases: TGTGCCACCAGTGAACCCGACAGGGATCCGCCCTACGAGCAGTACTTC. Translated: CATSEPDRDPPYEQYF.

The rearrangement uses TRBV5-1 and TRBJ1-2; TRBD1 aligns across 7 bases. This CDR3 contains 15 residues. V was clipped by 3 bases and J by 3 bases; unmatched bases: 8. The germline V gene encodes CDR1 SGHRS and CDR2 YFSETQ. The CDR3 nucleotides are TGCGCCAGCAGCTCCCAAACACAGGGGCACTATGGCTACACCTTC. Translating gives CASSSQTQGHYGYTF.

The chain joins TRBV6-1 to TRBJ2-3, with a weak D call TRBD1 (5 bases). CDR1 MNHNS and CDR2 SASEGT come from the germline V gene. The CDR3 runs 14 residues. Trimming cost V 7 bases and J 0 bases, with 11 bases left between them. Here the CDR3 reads CASIRTRSTDTQYF. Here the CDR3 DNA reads TGTGCCAGCATCCGGACACGCAGCACAGATACGCAGTATTTT.

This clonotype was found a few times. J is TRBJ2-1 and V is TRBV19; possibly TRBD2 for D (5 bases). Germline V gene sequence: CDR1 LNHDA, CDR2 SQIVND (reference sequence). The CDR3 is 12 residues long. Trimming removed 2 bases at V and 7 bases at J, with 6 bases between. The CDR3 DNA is TGTGCCAGTAGTATACCGGGGAATGAGCAGTTCTTC. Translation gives CASSIPGNEQFF.

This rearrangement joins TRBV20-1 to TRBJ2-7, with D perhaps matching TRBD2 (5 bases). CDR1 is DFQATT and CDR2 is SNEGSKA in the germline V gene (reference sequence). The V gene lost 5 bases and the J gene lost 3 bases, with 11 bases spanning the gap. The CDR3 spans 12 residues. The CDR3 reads CSACPGVYEQYF. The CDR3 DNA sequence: TGCAGTGCTTGTCCCGGGGTCTACGAGCAGTACTTC.

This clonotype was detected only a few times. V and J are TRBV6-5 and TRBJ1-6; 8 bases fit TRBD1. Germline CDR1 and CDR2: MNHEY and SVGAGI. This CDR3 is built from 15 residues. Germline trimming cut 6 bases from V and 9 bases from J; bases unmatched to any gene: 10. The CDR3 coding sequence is TGTGCCAGCAGCCCGGACAGGGCCATAGGTTCACCCCTCCACTTT. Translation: CASSPDRAIGSPLHF.

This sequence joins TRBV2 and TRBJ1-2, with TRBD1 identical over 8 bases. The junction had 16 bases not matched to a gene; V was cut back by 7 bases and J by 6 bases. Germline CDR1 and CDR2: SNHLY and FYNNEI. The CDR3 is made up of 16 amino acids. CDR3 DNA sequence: TGTGCCAGCATCAGGGGGCAGGTTAGGAAGGGTGATGGCTACACCTTC. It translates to CASIRGQVRKGDGYTF. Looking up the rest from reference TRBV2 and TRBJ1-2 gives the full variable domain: EPEVTQTPSHQVTQMGQEVILRCVPISNHLYFYWYRQILGQKVEFLVSFYNNEISEKSEIFDDQFSVERPDGSNFTLKIRSTKLEDSAMYFCASIRGQVRKGDGYTFGSGTRLTVV.

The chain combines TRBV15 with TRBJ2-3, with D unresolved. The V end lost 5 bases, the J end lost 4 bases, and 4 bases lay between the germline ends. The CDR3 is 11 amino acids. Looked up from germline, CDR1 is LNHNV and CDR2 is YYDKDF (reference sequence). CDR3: CATSVSDTQYF. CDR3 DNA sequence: TGTGCCACCAGCGTATCAGATACGCAGTATTTT. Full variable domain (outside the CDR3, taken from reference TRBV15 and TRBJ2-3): DAMVIQNPRYQVTQFGKPVTLSCSQTLNHNVMYWYQQKSSQAPKLLFHYYDKDFNNEADTPDNFQSRRPNTSFCFLDIRSPGLGDTAMYLCATSVSDTQYFGPGTRLTVL.

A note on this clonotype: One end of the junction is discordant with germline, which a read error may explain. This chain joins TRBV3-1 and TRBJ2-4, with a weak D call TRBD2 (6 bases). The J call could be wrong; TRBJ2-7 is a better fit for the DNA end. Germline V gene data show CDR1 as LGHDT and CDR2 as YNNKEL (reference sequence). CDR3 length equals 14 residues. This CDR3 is CVSSQSGGPYEQYF. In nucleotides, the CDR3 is TGTGTCAGCAGCCAGAGCGGAGGGCCCTACGAGCAGTACTTC.

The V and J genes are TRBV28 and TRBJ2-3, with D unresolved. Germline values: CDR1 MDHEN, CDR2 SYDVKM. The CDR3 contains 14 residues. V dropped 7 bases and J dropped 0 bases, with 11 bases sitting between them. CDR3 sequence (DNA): TGTGCCAGCATCTCGAGTTGGAGCACAGATACGCAGTATTTT. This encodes CASISSWSTDTQYF.

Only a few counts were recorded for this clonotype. CDR3 amino acids: CASSESYWAAQETQYF. The CDR3 DNA reads as TGCGCCAGCAGTGAGTCTTATTGGGCAGCCCAAGAGACCCAGTACTTC. This chain joins TRBV10-1 and TRBJ2-5; the D is unclear. Germline CDR1 WNHNN, CDR2 SYGVQD (reference sequence). V was trimmed by 0 bases and J by 1 base, leaving 12 bases between them. There are 16 residues in the CDR3.

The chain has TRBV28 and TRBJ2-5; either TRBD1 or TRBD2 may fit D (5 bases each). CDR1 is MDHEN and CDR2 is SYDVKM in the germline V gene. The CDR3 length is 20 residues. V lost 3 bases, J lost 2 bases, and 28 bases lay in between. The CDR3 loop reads CASSFLLQTKRGASQETQYF. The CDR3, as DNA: TGTGCCAGCAGTTTTCTTCTCCAAACAAAGAGAGGGGCGTCACAAGAGACCCAGTACTTC.

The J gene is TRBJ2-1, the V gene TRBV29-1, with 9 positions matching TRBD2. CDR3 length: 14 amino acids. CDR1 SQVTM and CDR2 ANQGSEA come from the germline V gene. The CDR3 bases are TGCACCGCGGGTAGGGGACTAGCCCCCAATGAGCAGTTCTTC. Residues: CTAGRGLAPNEQFF.

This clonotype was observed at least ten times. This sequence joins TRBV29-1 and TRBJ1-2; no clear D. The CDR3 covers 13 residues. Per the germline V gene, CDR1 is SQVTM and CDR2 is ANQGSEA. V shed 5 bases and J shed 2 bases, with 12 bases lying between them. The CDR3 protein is CSVSGRLNYGYTF. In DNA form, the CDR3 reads TGCAGCGTTTCGGGAAGGCTAAACTATGGCTACACCTTC.

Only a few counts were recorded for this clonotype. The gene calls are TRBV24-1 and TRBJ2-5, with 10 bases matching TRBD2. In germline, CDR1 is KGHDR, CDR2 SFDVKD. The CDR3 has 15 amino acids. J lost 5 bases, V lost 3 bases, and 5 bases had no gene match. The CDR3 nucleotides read TGTGCCACCAGTGATGGGCTAGCGGGAGTGGAGACCCAGTACTTC. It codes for CATSDGLAGVETQYF.

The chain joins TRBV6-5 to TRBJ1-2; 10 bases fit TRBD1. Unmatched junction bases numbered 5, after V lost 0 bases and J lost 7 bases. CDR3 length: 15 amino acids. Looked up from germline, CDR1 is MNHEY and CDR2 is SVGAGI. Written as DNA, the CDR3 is TGTGCCAGCAGTTACTCGGGGACAGGGGCAAGTGGCTACACCTTC. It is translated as CASSYSGTGASGYTF.

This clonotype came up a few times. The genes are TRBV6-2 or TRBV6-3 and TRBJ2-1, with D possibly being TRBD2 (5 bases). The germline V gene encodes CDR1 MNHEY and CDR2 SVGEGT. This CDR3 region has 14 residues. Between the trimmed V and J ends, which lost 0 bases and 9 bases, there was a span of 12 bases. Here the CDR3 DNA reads TGTGCCAGCAGTTACTCGCCGGGGTCGGGTGAGCAGTTCTTC. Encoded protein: CASSYSPGSGEQFF.

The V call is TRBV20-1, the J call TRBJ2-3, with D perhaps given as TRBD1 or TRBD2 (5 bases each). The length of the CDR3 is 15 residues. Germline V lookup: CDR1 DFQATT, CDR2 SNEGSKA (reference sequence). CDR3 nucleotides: TGCTCGGGACCGCCGTCTGCTAGAGGTACAGATACGCAGTATTTT. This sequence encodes CSGPPSARGTDTQYF.

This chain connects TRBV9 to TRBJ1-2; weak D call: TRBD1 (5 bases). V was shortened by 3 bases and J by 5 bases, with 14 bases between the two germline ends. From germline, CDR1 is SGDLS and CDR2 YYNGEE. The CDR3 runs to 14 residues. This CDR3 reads CASSDAGNFYGYTF. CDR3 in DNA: TGTGCCAGCAGCGATGCAGGGAACTTTTATGGCTACACCTTC.

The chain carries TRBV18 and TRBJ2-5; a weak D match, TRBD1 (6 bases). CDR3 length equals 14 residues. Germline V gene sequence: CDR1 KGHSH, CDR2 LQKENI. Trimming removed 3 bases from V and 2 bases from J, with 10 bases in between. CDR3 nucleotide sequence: TGTGCCAGCTCACCTAGACAGGAACAAGAGACCCAGTACTTC. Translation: CASSPRQEQETQYF.

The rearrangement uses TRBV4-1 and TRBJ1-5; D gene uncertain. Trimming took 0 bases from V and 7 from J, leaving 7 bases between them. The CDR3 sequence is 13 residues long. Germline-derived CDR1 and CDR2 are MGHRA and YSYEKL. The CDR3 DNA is TGCGCCAGCAGCCAAGAGGGTTTGCAGCCCCAGCATTTT. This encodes CASSQEGLQPQHF.